This T cell receptor beta chain was sequenced for a study of shared clonotypes between healthy human individuals (dated by TCRdb to 2018 to 2021). Regarding the research as a whole: A couple of women and a few men aged 18 to 49 years were included in the cohort. For each donor, CD4 naive and CD4 memory were each given three plates, CD8 naive was given two plates, and CD8 memory was given one plate. To estimate repertoire size and how much clonotypes are shared between individuals, the study performed deep sequencing of blood TCR repertoires from roughly five healthy adults. To increase sequencing depth and limit assay-specific biases, TCR repertoire library preparation and sequencing were carried out by different laboratories using diverse techniques. Leukapheresis yielded between about 0.9 and 10 billion PBMCs per donor.

This clone appeared a single time. Its antigen is currently not known. No much larger clone is present one base from it, and per-base qualities are unavailable. Other DNA sequences in the sample encode the same CDR3. Using the deep immunoSEQ assay, multiplex PCR amplified TCR CDR3 regions from genomic DNA. Extracted genomic DNA from each cell subset was spread evenly across all wells of several immunoSEQ 96-well plates, with each plate serving as a replicate. For sorted subsets, about 210 ng of genomic DNA, equivalent to 25,000 to 35,000 T cell genomes, went into each replicate PCR. Purified libraries were measured with a Qubit 3.0 fluorometer, size-checked on a Bioanalyzer 2100, and measured again with the KAPA Library Quantification kit. Every immunoSEQ 96-well plate was sequenced on a dedicated single-read 150-cycle Illumina NextSeq 550 flow cell. In the paper's pipeline: Because the immunoSEQ output included only junctional sequences and no quality scores, the filtering could not be the same as the filtering used for full-length reads. To assign V/J genes and CDR3, sequences were annotated using PyIR, a Python wrapper for IgBLAST v1.9, with IMGT germline references. Any read was removed if the V/J assignment was weak (E-value above 1e-6), the CDR3 was missing, or the read contained stop codons, out-of-frame junctions, or ambiguous translated residues. V3J clonotypes were defined by identical inferred V gene, J gene, and CDR3 amino acid sequence. The percentage overlap between two repertoires was calculated by dividing the number of shared unique clonotypes by the size of the smaller repertoire. RTK rarefaction, the Chao1 estimator, and Recon v2.1 estimates of unobserved clonotypes were used to assess repertoire richness. For all TCRbeta clonotypes obtained by the gDNA method from several donors, generation probabilities were computed with OLGA. The table comes from immuneACCESS by way of TCRdb, which keeps in-frame sequences with V and J called. Part of the clones is missing from these tables; in studies checked, under half for an unresolved V gene and the rest for unknown reasons. V and J calls and clone size follow that table, whereas D and trimming were derived from the DNA. Recorded for this sample are about 320,000 clones; roughly 84% of them occurred a single time. The biggest ten clones account for 15% to 20% of the sample.

The donors were healthy, HIV-negative adults with no recently reported acute infections or vaccinations. Every donor was a Caucasian adult living in Nashville, Tennessee, USA. The CD8 memory samples were a combination of magnetically selected CD45RO+ cells and CCR7-negative CD45RA+ effector memory (TemRA) cells. Blood was obtained by leukapheresis, after which PBMCs were separated by Ficoll-Histopaque density gradient centrifugation and cryopreserved in liquid nitrogen vapor phase. Purity and quantity of every magnetically sorted T cell population were checked by analytical flow cytometry. Genomic DNA was isolated from every sorted fraction and measured by UV absorbance on a Nanodrop 2000c. On the study overall, not on this receptor specifically: Pairwise subsampling led to the expectation that sequencing depth would affect the degree of clonotype sharing among donors. Larger estimated clonotype richness was generally found for naive subsets than for memory subsets. Compared with non-shared clonotypes, clonotypes shared by all four sorted-subset donors had higher generation probabilities. Sharing across several donors was observed for approximately 5% of naive CD4, 3% to 3.5% of naive CD8, 2% to 2.5% of memory CD4, and roughly 0.4% of memory CD8 clonotypes. Sampling was restricted to blood, and TCR repertoires in tissue are likely to differ from TCR repertoires in blood. Rarefaction of sorted-subset datasets indicated incomplete sequencing despite the large sequencing depth. Because the study included a small number of donors, the genetic and exposure-history diversity represented was limited.

The CDR3 measures 13 amino acids from cysteine to phenylalanine. Of all the DNA, just the CDR3 is kept, 39 bases in frame from base 1. CDR1 and CDR2 are drawn from the germline V gene (reference sequence): SGHNT, YYREEE. V and J lose 0 bases and 1 base, and a span of 5 bases separates them. The sequence was obtained from a man aged 18 to 30 in good health. The sequenced sample was memory CD8+ T cells sorted from blood. The cell subset or site label for this specimen denotes: CD45RO+ cells pooled with CCR7-negative TemRA cells. The chain is assembled from TRBV5-4 and TRBJ2-7, with the D gene uncertain. The CDR3 protein: CASSLVGSYEQYF. The base sequence is TGTGCCAGCAGCTTGGTGGGATCCTACGAGCAGTACTTC. Reference TRBV5-4 and TRBJ2-7 proteins supply the regions before and after the CDR3; the full variable domain is: ETGVTQSPTHLIKTRGQQVTLRCSSQSGHNTVSWYQQALGQGPQFIFQYYREEENGRGNFPPRFSGLQFPNYSSELNVNALELDDSALYLCASSLVGSYEQYFGPGTRLTVT.